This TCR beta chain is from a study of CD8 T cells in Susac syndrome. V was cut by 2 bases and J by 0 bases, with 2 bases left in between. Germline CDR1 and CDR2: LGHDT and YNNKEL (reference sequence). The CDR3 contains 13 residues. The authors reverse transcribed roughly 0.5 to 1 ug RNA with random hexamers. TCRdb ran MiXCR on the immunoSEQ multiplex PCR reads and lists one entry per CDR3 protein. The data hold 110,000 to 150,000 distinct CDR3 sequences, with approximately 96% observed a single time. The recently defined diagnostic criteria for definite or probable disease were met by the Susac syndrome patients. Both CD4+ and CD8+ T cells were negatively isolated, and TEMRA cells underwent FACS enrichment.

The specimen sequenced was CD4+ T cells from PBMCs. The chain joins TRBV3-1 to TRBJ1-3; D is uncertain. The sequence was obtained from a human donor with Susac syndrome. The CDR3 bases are TGTGCCAGCAGCCAACTCTCTGGAAACACCATATATTTT. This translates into CASSQLSGNTIYF.